The table lists the clone carrying this T cell receptor beta chain with a count of one. Its target is unknown. At the Johns Hopkins FTIC core, DNA taken from cultured CD4+ T cells was sequenced by way of the Oncomine TCR Beta short-read assay. Extraction of genomic DNA was performed on cultured CD4+ T cells. TCRdb reprocessed the PCR reads with MiXCR, giving one entry per CDR3 protein. The data hold about 20,000 distinct CDR3 sequences, with around 50% observed a single time. This sample was included in a study of vaccination and CD4 T cells after COVID-19. Background on the study: At a median around 65 days (range 14 to 241) after dose two, post-vaccine samples were obtained.

Treatment meaning: roughly 10-day PBMC culture with coronavirus spike peptide pools or control peptides (ViraFEST assay). Germline lookup yields CDR1 DFQATT and CDR2 SNEGSKA (reference sequence). This CDR3 has 15 amino acids. With 1 base clipped from V and 4 bases from J, the junction kept 6 bases outside the gene matches. The chain links TRBV20-1 to TRBJ2-7; 11 nucleotides line up with TRBD2. The sample taken for sequencing was CD4+ T cells from blood, cultured in vitro. This TCR derives from a human donor who had recovered from COVID-19. CDR3 coding DNA: TGCAGTGCTAGAGGCCGACTAGCGGGGACTTACGAGCAGTACTTC. Protein sequence: CSARGRLAGTYEQYF.